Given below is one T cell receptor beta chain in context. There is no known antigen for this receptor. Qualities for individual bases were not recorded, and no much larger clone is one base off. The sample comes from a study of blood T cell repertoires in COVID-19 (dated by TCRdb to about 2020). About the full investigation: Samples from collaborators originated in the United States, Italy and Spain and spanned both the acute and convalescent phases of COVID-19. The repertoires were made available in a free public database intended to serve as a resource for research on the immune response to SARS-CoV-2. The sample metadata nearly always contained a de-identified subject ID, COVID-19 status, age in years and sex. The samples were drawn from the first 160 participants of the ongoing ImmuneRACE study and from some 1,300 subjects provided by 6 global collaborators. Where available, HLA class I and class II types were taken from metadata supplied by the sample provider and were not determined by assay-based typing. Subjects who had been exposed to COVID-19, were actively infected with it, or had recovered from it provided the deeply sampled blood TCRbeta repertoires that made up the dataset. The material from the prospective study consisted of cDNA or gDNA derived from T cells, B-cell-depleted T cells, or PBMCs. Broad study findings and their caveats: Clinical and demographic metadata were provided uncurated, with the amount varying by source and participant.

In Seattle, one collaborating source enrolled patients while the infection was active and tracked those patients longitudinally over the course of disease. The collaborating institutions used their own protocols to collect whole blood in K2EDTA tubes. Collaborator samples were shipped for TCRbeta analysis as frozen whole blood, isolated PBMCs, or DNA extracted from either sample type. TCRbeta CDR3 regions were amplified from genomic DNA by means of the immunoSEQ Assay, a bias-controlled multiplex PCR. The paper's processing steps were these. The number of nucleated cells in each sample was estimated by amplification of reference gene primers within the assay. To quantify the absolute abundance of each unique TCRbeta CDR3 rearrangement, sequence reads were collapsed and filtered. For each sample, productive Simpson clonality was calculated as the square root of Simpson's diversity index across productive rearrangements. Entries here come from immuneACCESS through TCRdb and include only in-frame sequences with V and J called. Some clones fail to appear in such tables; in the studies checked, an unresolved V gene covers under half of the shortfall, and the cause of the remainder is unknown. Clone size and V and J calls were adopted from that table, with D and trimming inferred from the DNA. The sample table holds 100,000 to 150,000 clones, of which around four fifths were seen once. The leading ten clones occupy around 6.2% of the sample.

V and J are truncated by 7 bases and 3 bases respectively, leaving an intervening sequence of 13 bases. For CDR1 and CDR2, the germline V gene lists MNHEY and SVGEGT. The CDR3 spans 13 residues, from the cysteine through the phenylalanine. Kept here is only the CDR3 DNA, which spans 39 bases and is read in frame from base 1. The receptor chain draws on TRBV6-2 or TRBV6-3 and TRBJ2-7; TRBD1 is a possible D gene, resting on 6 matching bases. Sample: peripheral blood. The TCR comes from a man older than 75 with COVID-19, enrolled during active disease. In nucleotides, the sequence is TGTGCCAGCAACCCCCGACAGGACTACGAGCAGTACTTC. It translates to CASNPRQDYEQYF.